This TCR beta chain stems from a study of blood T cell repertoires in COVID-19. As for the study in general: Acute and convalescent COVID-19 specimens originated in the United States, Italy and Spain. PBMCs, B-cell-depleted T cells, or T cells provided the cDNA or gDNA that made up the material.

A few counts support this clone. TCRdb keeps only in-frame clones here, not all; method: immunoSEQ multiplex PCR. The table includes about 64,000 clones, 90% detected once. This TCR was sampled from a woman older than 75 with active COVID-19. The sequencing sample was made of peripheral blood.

The CDR3 bases are TGTGCCAGCAGTTTGAGCACCAGGGACTATGGCTACACCTTC. Its protein is CASSLSTRDYGYTF. The chain is built from TRBV28 and TRBJ1-2; possible D gene TRBD1, 5 bases. The V end lost 3 bases, the J end lost 3 bases, and 11 bases lay between the germline ends. CDR1 and CDR2 from the germline V gene are MDHEN and SYDVKM. The CDR3 totals 14 residues.